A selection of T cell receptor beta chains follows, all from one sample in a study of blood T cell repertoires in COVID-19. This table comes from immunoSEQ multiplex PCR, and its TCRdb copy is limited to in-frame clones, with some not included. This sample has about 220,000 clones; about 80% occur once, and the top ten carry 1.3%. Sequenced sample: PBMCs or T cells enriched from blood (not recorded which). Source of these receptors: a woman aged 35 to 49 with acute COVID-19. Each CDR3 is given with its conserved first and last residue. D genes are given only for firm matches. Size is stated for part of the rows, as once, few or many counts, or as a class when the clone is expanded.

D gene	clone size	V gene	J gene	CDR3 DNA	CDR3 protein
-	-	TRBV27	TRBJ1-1	TGTGCCAGCAGTTTAGTAAGGACATCCACTGAAGCTTTCTTT	CASSLVRTSTEAFF
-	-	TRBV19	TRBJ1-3	TGTGCCAGTAGTGCCGATGGCCTGGGAAACACCATATATTTT	CASSADGLGNTIYF
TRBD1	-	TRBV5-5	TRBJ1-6	TGTGCCAGCAGCTTGCGGGACAGGGGTATCGATAATTCACCCCTCCACTTT	CASSLRDRGIDNSPLHF
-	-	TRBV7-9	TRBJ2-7	TGTGCCAGCAGCCCCAGGTCCGGGACAAGCTACGAGCAGTACTTC	CASSPRSGTSYEQYF
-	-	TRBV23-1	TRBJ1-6	TGCGCCAGCAGTCTCCATAGGACAGTTCCCACCTATAATTCACCCCTCCACTTT	CASSLHRTVPTYNSPLHF
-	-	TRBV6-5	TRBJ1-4	TGTGCCAGCGGCCACAGGCTAAGGACGGATGAAAAACTGTTTTTT	CASGHRLRTDEKLFF
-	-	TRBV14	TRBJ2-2	TGTGCCAGCAGCCGATGGACAGTCACCGGGGAGCTGTTTTTT	CASSRWTVTGELFF
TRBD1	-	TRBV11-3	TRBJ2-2	TGTGCCAGCAGCCCCGGACAGGGGGCGACCGGGGAGCTGTTTTTT	CASSPGQGATGELFF
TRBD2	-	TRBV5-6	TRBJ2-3	TGTGCCAGCAACCGCCGGGAGGGCACAGATACGCAGTATTTT	CASNRREGTDTQYF
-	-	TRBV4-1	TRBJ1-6	TGCGCCAGCAGCCACCCCGCGGCCGACTCTCCTGGGAGGTCACCCCTCCACTTT	CASSHPAADSPGRSPLHF
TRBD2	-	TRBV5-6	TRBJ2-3	TGTGCCAGCAGCTTGCAGAGCGGGGGGGCGTCAGATACGCAGTATTTT	CASSLQSGGASDTQYF
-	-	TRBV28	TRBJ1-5	TGTGCCAGCAGTTCTGGGAGAACGTATAGCAATCAGCCCCAGCATTTT	CASSSGRTYSNQPQHF
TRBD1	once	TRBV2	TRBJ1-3	TGTGCCAGCAGTGAGGGCAGGGGGGTATCTGGAAACACCATATATTTT	CASSEGRGVSGNTIYF
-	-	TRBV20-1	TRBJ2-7	TGCAGTGCCCTGAGACAGGACGAGCAGTACTTC	CSALRQDEQYF
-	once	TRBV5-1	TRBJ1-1	TGCGCCAGCAGCTTGTTTCCAGGGCAAAACACTGAAGCTTTCTTT	CASSLFPGQNTEAFF
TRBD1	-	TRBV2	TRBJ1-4	TGTGCCAGCAGTCCTGACGGCCAGGGGGGAAATGAAAAACTGTTTTTT	CASSPDGQGGNEKLFF
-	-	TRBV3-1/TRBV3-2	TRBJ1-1	TGTGCCAGCACCCATACCGGCAGGGGAATTTTGAGGGACCCTGAGAACACTGAAGCTTTCTTT	CASTHTGRGILRDPENTEAFF
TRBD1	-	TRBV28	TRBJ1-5	TGTGCCAGCAGTTTATACCAGGGGGCAGGCCAGCCCCAGCATTTT	CASSLYQGAGQPQHF
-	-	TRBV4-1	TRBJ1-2	TGCGCCAGCAGCCAAAGCCGGAACTATGGCTACACCTTC	CASSQSRNYGYTF
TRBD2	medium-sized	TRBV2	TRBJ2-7	TGTGCCAGCACCCTAGCGGGAGCCGCCTACGAGCAGTACTTC	CASTLAGAAYEQYF
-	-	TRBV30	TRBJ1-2	TGTGCCTGGAGTGTAGCTAACAACTATGGCTACACCTTC	CAWSVANNYGYTF
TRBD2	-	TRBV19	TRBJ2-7	TGTGCCAGTAGTGTTAGGACTAGCCAACACTACGAGCAGTACTTC	CASSVRTSQHYEQYF
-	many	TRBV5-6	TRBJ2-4	TGTGCCAGCAGCCATTTTAGCGCAGCCAAAAACATTCAGTACTTC	CASSHFSAAKNIQYF
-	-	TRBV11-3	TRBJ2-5	TGTGCCTCTCAGGGGCAGGAGGAGACCCAGTACTTC	CASQGQEETQYF
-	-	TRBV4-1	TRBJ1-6	TGCGCCAGCAGCCAAGACAGGTTGGATTCACCCCTCCACTTT	CASSQDRLDSPLHF
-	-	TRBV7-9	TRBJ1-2	TGTGCCAGCAGCTTAGACGAGAATGGCTACACCTTC	CASSLDENGYTF
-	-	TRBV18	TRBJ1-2	TGTGCCAGCTCACCGGAAAGACAGGTTGCCTACACCTTC	CASSPERQVAYTF
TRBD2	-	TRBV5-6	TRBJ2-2	TGTGCCAGCAGCTTTAGGACTAGCGGCAACACCGGGGAGCTGTTTTTT	CASSFRTSGNTGELFF
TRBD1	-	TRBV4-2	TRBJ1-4	TGTGCCAGCAGCCAACAACCGGGACAGGGGAGTGAAAAACTGTTTTTT	CASSQQPGQGSEKLFF
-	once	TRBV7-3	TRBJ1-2	TGTGCCAGCAGCCCCCAATCGGGATTAGACTATGGCTACACCTTC	CASSPQSGLDYGYTF
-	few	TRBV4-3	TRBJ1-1	TGCGCCAGCAGCCAAGATAGCGACACTGAAGCTTTCTTT	CASSQDSDTEAFF
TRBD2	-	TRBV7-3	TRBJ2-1	TGTGCCAGCAGCTTATCTGGCGGGGGGGCCAATGAGCAGTTCTTC	CASSLSGGGANEQFF
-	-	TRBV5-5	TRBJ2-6	TGTGCCAGCAGCTTGGCCGCACAATTCTCTGGGGCCAACGTCCTGACTTTC	CASSLAAQFSGANVLTF
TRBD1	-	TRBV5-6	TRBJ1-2	TGTGCCAGCAGCTTGTGGGACAGATCAGATGGCTACACCTTC	CASSLWDRSDGYTF
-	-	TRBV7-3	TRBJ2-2	TGTGCCAGCAGCTTAACCCGACTGAGCAATGGGGAGCTGTTTTTT	CASSLTRLSNGELFF
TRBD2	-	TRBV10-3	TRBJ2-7	TGTGCCATCAGCCCCCAGTCCCCGGGAGGGCTCGGGAACGAGCAGTACTTC	CAISPQSPGGLGNEQYF
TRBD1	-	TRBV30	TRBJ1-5	TGTGCCTGGAGTACACAGGGGGGCAGCAATCAGCCCCAGCATTTT	CAWSTQGGSNQPQHF
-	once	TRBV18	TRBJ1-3	TGTGCCAGCTCACCAAGACCAGGCTCTGGAAACACCATATATTTT	CASSPRPGSGNTIYF
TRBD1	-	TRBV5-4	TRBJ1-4	TGTGCCAGCAGCACCTCGACAGGGCATGAGGATGAAAAACTGTTTTTT	CASSTSTGHEDEKLFF
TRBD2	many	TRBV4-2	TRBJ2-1	TGTGCCAGCAGCGTCTCTAGCGGGGGGTACAATGAGCAGTTCTTC	CASSVSSGGYNEQFF
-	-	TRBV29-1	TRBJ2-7	TGCAGCGTTGTGGAGGGCCTCGGGCAGTACTTC	CSVVEGLGQYF
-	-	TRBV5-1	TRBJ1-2	TGCGCCAGCAGCTTGCCGACAACAGCTAACTATGGCTACACCTTC	CASSLPTTANYGYTF
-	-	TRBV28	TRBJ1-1	TGTGCCAGCAGCCAACGGTCTCCTGGCACTGAAGCTTTCTTT	CASSQRSPGTEAFF
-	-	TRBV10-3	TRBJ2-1	TGTGCCCCAAAACCGGACAAACAAGTAAATGAGCAGTTCTTC	CAPKPDKQVNEQFF
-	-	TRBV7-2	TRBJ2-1	TGTGCCAGCAGCTTAGCCCTTGCGAGCTCCTACAATGAGCAGTTCTTC	CASSLALASSYNEQFF
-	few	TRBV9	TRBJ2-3	TGTGCCAGCAGCGCCTTAACTAGTTCAGATACGCAGTATTTT	CASSALTSSDTQYF
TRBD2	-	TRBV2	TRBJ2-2	TGTGCCAGCAGCTTATTCGACACCGCGGGAGGGCCTTCCGGGGAGCTGTTTTTT	CASSLFDTAGGPSGELFF
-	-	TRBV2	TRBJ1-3	TGTGCCAGCAGTGGAGGAAGCTCTGGAAACACCATATATTTT	CASSGGSSGNTIYF
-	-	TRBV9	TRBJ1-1	TGTGCCAGCAGCGTAGCCTCGAACACTGAAGCTTTCTTT	CASSVASNTEAFF
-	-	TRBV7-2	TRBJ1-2	TGTGCCAGCAGCTTAGCAGGGGATGGCTACACCTTC	CASSLAGDGYTF
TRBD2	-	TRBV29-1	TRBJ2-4	TGCAGCGTGGGACTAGCGGGGGGGTTGCGGTACTTC	CSVGLAGGLRYF
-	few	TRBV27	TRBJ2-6	TGTGCCAGCAGTTTCTCGGGAGTCTCTGGGGCCAACGTCCTGACTTTC	CASSFSGVSGANVLTF
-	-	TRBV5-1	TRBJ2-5	TGCGCCAGCAGCCGGGAGCTCCAAGAGACCCAGTACTTC	CASSRELQETQYF
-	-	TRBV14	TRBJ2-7	TGTGCCAGCAGCCAAGGGGTATTACGAGGAGGGACCTACGAGCAGTACTTC	CASSQGVLRGGTYEQYF
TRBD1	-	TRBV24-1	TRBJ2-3	TGTGCCACCGGGAGGGGACAGGGGTTAGATACGCAGTATTTT	CATGRGQGLDTQYF
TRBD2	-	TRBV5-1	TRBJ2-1	TGCGCCAGCAGCATGGGGACTAGCGGGGTGGGGAATGAGCAGTTCTTC	CASSMGTSGVGNEQFF
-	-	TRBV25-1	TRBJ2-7	TGTGCCAGCAGGAGGGCGAACGAGCAGTACTTC	CASRRANEQYF
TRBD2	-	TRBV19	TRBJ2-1	TGTGCCAGTAGTGGAGCTAGCGGGTGGAATGAGCAGTTCTTC	CASSGASGWNEQFF
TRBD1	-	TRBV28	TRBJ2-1	TGTGCCAGCAGTTTATCTTCCGACAGGGGGGATGAGCAGTTCTTC	CASSLSSDRGDEQFF
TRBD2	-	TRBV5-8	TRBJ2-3	TGTGCCAGCAGCTCTCAAGACGGATCTAGCGGCCGCACAGATACGCAGTATTTT	CASSSQDGSSGRTDTQYF